The 32 T cell receptor beta chains below were found in one sample sequenced in a study of T cells in women clearing cervical HPV infection. The repertoire was sequenced with immunoSEQ multiplex PCR; TCRdb's copy has only in-frame clones and lacks some. The listing contains 39,000 or so clones. Material: blood buffy coat. These receptors all come from a woman aged 18-69 years with a cervical HPV16 infection that either progressed to CIN3+ or cleared (not recorded which).

Partial CDR3 DNA: TGTGCCAGTAGCGATTATCAGGGCGCTAACTATGGC. Its protein is CASSDYQGANYG. The complete CDR3 sequence is CASSDYQGANYGYTF. V is TRBV19 and J is TRBJ1-2, with TRBD1 as a possible D gene (5 bases). The read ends 3 residues shy of where the CDR3 ends; the end is completed using the germline J gene. V was clipped by 6 bases and J by 0 bases, with 14 bases between them. The CDR3 runs 15 residues. The germline V gene has CDR1 LNHDA and CDR2 SQIVND (reference sequence).

With regard to this clone: The read ends 3 residues shy of where the CDR3 ends; the end is completed using the germline J gene. The chain recombines TRBV30 with TRBJ2-5, with 10 nucleotides matching TRBD2. J gave up 2 bases and V 4 bases, and 13 bases lay outside the gene matches. This CDR3 comprises 17 residues. The germline gives CDR1 GTSNPN, CDR2 SVGIG (reference sequence). CDR3 bases read: TGTGCCTGGAAGCGGGGGGTAGCGGGAGGATTTCAAGAGACC. Amino acid sequence: CAWKRGVAGGFQET. The full-length CDR3 reads as CAWKRGVAGGFQETQYF.

Comments on this clone: With the read ending 3 residues before the CDR3 end, the germline J gene is used to fill in that end. The V and J genes are TRBV5-1 and TRBJ2-1; 9 bases line up with TRBD1. Germline CDR1 SGHRS, CDR2 YFSETQ. J gave up 9 bases and V 4 bases, and 5 bases lay outside the gene matches. The CDR3 spans 13 residues. The sequenced part of the CDR3 DNA is TGCGCCAGCAGCGAGGGACAGGGCGGTGAG. It translates to CASSEGQGGE. The whole CDR3 sequence is CASSEGQGGEQFF.

CDR3 bases read: TGTGCCAGCAGTCAGGGGACTAGCGGGATGTCAGATACG. This encodes CASSQGTSGMSDT. The full-length CDR3 reads as CASSQGTSGMSDTQYF. The chain has TRBV12-3 or TRBV12-4 and TRBJ2-3, with 13 nucleotides matching TRBD2. The read gets to within 3 residues of the CDR3 end, and the germline J gene fills in the rest. The V segment lost 5 bases and the J segment 4 bases; nucleotides outside the gene matches: 6. This CDR3 contains 16 residues.

As to this clone: Read data end 3 residues before the CDR3 end; the end is taken from the germline J gene. V and J are TRBV6-1 and TRBJ2-1, with 9 bases lining up with TRBD2. With V trimmed by 4 bases and J by 6 bases, 7 bases remained unmatched. Germline lookup yields CDR1 MNHNS and CDR2 SASEGT. This CDR3 is built from 15 residues. The CDR3 loop reads CASSGLAGGGNEQFF. The sequenced part of the CDR3 DNA is TGTGCCAGCAGTGGATTGGCGGGGGGGGGCAATGAG.

Of note for this clone: The CDR3 end is not reached by the read, which stops 3 residues before it; the germline J gene fills it in. The chain uses TRBV7-2 and TRBJ2-1; a possible D gene is TRBD2 (5 bases). Germline CDR1 is SGHTA and CDR2 is FQGNSA. The CDR3 spans 15 residues. Trimming pared 5 bases from V and 8 bases from J, leaving 19 bases between. CDR3 bases read: TGTGCCAGCAGCGCCCAGCGGAACCCGCGGGATGAG. It yields the protein CASSAQRNPRDE. The entire CDR3 is CASSAQRNPRDEQFF.

Note on this clone: The CDR3 end is not reached by the read, which stops 3 residues before it; the germline J gene fills it in. The J gene is TRBJ1-1, the V gene TRBV6-1, with TRBD1 as a possible D gene (6 bases). Germline assignment: CDR1 MNHNS and CDR2 SASEGT. V gave up 3 bases and J gave up 5 bases, with 10 bases separating them. The CDR3 is 13 residues long. CDR3 DNA (partial): TGTGCCAGCAGTGAGGGGGCTTGGACTGAA. Translated: CASSEGAWTE. The whole CDR3 sequence reads CASSEGAWTEAFF.

About this clone itself: The CDR3 goes on 3 residues after the read ends, and that part is filled in from the germline J gene. The chain combines TRBV20-1 with TRBJ1-5, with TRBD1 identical over 8 bases. With V trimmed by 7 bases and J by 6 bases, 14 bases remained unmatched. Germline values: CDR1 DFQATT, CDR2 SNEGSKA (reference sequence). This CDR3 has 15 residues. The sequenced part of the CDR3 DNA is TGCAGTGTCCACCCAGCAGGGGGCTACGGTCAGCCC. Amino acids: CSVHPAGGYGQP. The CDR3 in its entirety is CSVHPAGGYGQPQHF.

In the case of this clone: The observed sequence ends 3 residues before the CDR3 terminus, with the missing tail filled in from the germline J gene. This chain connects TRBV6-2 or TRBV6-3 to TRBJ2-3; the D is unclear. CDR1 is MNHEY and CDR2 is SVGEGT in the germline V gene. The CDR3 contains 15 residues. The CDR3 sequence is CASSSKGFINQPQYF. The covered CDR3 bases are TGTGCCAGCAGTTCCAAGGGTTTTATCAATCAGCCG.

To note about this clone: The sequenced fragment ends 3 residues before the CDR3 boundary, so the rest is inferred from the germline J gene. The rearrangement joins TRBV13 to TRBJ2-3, with TRBD2 matching 7 bases. With V trimmed by 3 bases and J by 5 bases, 8 bases remained unmatched. The CDR3 covers 15 residues. The germline V gene has CDR1 PRHDT and CDR2 FYEKMQ (reference sequence). The CDR3 here is CASSLGRGEGDTQYF. The DNA read from the CDR3 is TGTGCCAGCAGCTTGGGACGCGGGGAGGGAGATACG.

In regard to this clone: The read comes to an end 3 residues before the CDR3 does, leaving the germline J gene to fill in the end. The chain is built from TRBV5-1 and TRBJ1-3; 9 bases are a match to TRBD1. Germline CDR1 SGHRS, CDR2 YFSETQ. There are 16 residues in the CDR3. Trimming removed 4 bases from V and 4 bases from J; junction bases left unmatched: 9. The CDR3: CASSVNPGQGGNTIYF. The sequenced CDR3 bases are TGCGCCAGCAGCGTTAATCCGGGACAGGGCGGAAACACC. The full variable domain, its missing parts supplied by reference TRBV5-1 and TRBJ1-3, is KAGVTQTPRYLIKTRGQQVTLSCSPISGHRSVSWYQQTPGQGLQFLFEYFSETQRNKGNFPGRFSGRQFSNSRSEMNVSTLELGDSALYLCASSVNPGQGGNTIYFGEGSWLTVV.

Concerning this clone: The read halts 3 residues ahead of the CDR3 end, with the missing end drawn from the germline J gene. This rearrangement joins TRBV20-1 to TRBJ2-3, with D perhaps matching TRBD2 (6 bases). CDR1 is DFQATT, CDR2 SNEGSKA, per germline (reference sequence). This CDR3 has 14 residues. V was cut by 3 bases and J by 8 bases, with 18 bases left in between. The CDR3 sequence: CSASPLRGLFTQYF. The part of the CDR3 DNA that was read is TGCAGTGCTAGTCCGCTTCGGGGGTTATTTACG.

To note about this clone: The CDR3 end lies 3 residues beyond the end of the read and is filled in from the germline J gene. The V call is TRBV10-3, the J call TRBJ1-5, with 7 bases matching TRBD1. The ends lost 2 bases at V and 4 bases at J; junction bases unmatched: 2. Germline CDR1 reads ENHRY; CDR2 reads SYGVKD. The CDR3 loop spans 14 amino acids. The CDR3 is CAISEETGNQPQHF. The DNA read from the CDR3 is TGTGCCATCAGTGAGGAGACAGGGAATCAGCCC.

Comment on this clone: The read terminates 3 residues ahead of where the CDR3 ends, so the germline J gene completes it. The V and J genes are TRBV19 and TRBJ1-4; 7 bases map to TRBD1. CDR1 is LNHDA and CDR2 is SQIVND in the germline V gene (reference sequence). CDR3 length: 17 residues. CDR3 DNA, as far as it was read: TGTGCCAGTAGTATTAGGAGGGGACAGCACTATAATTCACCA. It specifies CASSIRRGQHYNSP. The full CDR3 is CASSIRRGQHYNSPLFF.

Details on this clone: The read ends 3 residues before the CDR3 terminus; that terminus is restored from the germline J gene. This chain connects TRBV6-1 to TRBJ2-2; tentatively, D is TRBD1 (5 bases). CDR1 is MNHNS, CDR2 SASEGT, per germline. CDR3 length: 14 residues. Incomplete CDR3 DNA: TGTGCCAGCAGTGAAGCGTCTGGGGCCAACGTG. Encoded protein: CASSEASGANV. The whole CDR3 region reads CASSEASGANVLFF.

Turning to this clone: The CDR3 end is not reached by the read, which stops 3 residues before it; the germline J gene fills it in. The genes are TRBV5-1 and TRBJ2-6; 12 bases fit TRBD2. The germline CDR1 and CDR2 sequences are SGHRS and YFSETQ. J was trimmed by 0 bases and V by 4 bases; bases with no gene match: 8. This CDR3 comprises 19 residues. The CDR3 DNA, read in part, is TGCGCCAGCAGCCCTCTAGCGGGGGGGCCTAGCTCTGGGGCCAACGTC. Translating gives CASSPLAGGPSSGANV. The complete CDR3 protein is CASSPLAGGPSSGANVLTF. Supplemented by reference TRBV5-1 and TRBJ2-6, the full variable domain reads KAGVTQTPRYLIKTRGQQVTLSCSPISGHRSVSWYQQTPGQGLQFLFEYFSETQRNKGNFPGRFSGRQFSNSRSEMNVSTLELGDSALYLCASSPLAGGPSSGANVLTFGAGSRLTVL.

Note on this clone: The CDR3 goes on 3 residues after the read ends, and that part is filled in from the germline J gene. The chain has TRBV7-9 and TRBJ2-3, with 7 nucleotides matching TRBD1. In germline, CDR1 is SEHNR, CDR2 FQNEAQ (reference sequence). CDR3 size: 13 residues. The CDR3 loop reads CASSVERGQPQYF. The part of the CDR3 DNA that was read is TGTGCCAGCAGCGTAGAGAGGGGACAGCCG.

Remarks on this clone: The read stops 3 residues short of the end of the CDR3; the missing end is completed from the germline J gene. The rearrangement links TRBV5-1 to TRBJ2-1; TRBD2 matches 9 bases. Germline CDR1 is SGHRS and CDR2 is YFSETQ. J gave up 1 base and V 2 bases, and 4 bases lay outside the gene matches. This CDR3 contains 16 residues. CDR3 protein: CASSLERGVSYNEQFF. CDR3 DNA, as far as it was read: TGCGCCAGCAGCTTAGAGCGGGGGGTATCCTACAATGAG.

Remarks on this clone: The junction departs from the called germline gene at one end, perhaps through a read error. The observed sequence ends 3 residues before the CDR3 terminus, with the missing tail filled in from the germline J gene. In the same sample, other DNA sequences code for this CDR3. This sequence joins TRBV7-8 and TRBJ1-3; D is possibly TRBD1 (6 bases). The CDR3 has 16 amino acids. Per germline, CDR1 SGHVS and CDR2 FQNEAQ. The CDR3 DNA, read in part, is TGTGCCAGCAGCTTAGGGACAGCGGCCGGTGGAAACACT. Its protein is CASSLGTAAGGNT. From start to end, the CDR3 is CASSLGTAAGGNTIYF.

About this clone itself: Read sequence stops 3 residues before the CDR3 end, and the germline J gene provides the missing end. The chain employs TRBV20-1 and TRBJ2-4, with a weak D call TRBD1 (8 bases). The CDR3 runs 12 residues. The V and J ends lost 4 bases and 7 bases respectively, with 11 bases between them. CDR1 is DFQATT, CDR2 SNEGSKA, per germline (reference sequence). CDR3 region: CSANRGGNIQYF. The covered CDR3 bases are TGCAGTGCTAACAGGGGGGGGAACATT.

A note on this clone: The missing CDR3 end, 3 residues past where the read stops, is filled in from the germline J gene. This chain joins TRBV29-1 and TRBJ1-2, with TRBD1 as a possible D gene (6 bases). Germline V gives CDR1 SQVTM, CDR2 ANQGSEA. Trimming removed 7 bases from V and 0 bases from J, with 12 bases in between. The CDR3 is 13 residues long. The CDR3 loop is CSGRTESNYGYTF. The sequenced part of the CDR3 DNA is TGCAGCGGTAGGACAGAGTCTAACTATGGC.

As regards this clone: Coverage ceases 3 residues before the CDR3 finishes, and the germline J gene fills in the end. The chain is built from TRBV7-3 and TRBJ2-7, with D perhaps matching TRBD1 (6 bases). Germline assignment: CDR1 SGHTA and CDR2 FQGTGA. Trimming removed 5 bases from V and 6 bases from J, with 14 bases in between. The CDR3 sequence is 13 residues long. The CDR3: CASSIQGASEQYF. The sequenced CDR3 bases are TGTGCCAGCAGCATACAGGGAGCGAGCGAG.

Regarding this clone: Sequencing ends 3 residues short of the CDR3 end; the germline J gene provides the rest. The chain has TRBV30 and TRBJ2-1; 8 positions agree with TRBD1. Germline assignment: CDR1 GTSNPN and CDR2 SVGIG (reference sequence). The CDR3 has 18 residues. V lost 3 bases and J lost 0; bases outside the gene matches: 13. Partial CDR3 DNA: TGTGCCTGGAGACAGACATCCAGGGGGCGTAGCTCCTACAATGAG. Its translation is CAWRQTSRGRSSYNE. The complete CDR3 sequence is CAWRQTSRGRSSYNEQFF. The full variable domain, rest sourced from reference TRBV30 and TRBJ2-1, is SQTIHQWPATLVQPVGSPLSLECTVEGTSNPNLYWYRQAAGRGLQLLFYSVGIGQISSEVPQNLSASRPQDRQFILSSKKLLLSDSGFYLCAWRQTSRGRSSYNEQFFGPGTRLTVL.

CDR3 DNA (partial): TGTGCCTGGAGTGAAGCGGGTGAGGAGACC. Protein sequence: CAWSEAGEET. The entire CDR3 reads CAWSEAGEETQYF. J is TRBJ2-5 and V is TRBV30; tentatively, D is TRBD2 (6 bases). The read ends 3 residues before the CDR3 terminus; that terminus is restored from the germline J gene. Germline assignment: CDR1 GTSNPN and CDR2 SVGIG (reference sequence). Deletions cut 1 base from V and 5 bases from J, with 11 bases between. CDR3 length equals 13 residues.

Notes on this clone: Sequencing ends 3 residues short of the CDR3 end; the germline J gene provides the rest. This chain connects TRBV7-2 to TRBJ2-3; tentative D call: TRBD2 (6 bases). Germline V gene sequence: CDR1 SGHTA, CDR2 FQGNSA. The CDR3 totals 12 residues. The CDR3 spells CASSLDRGTQYF. CDR3 DNA, as far as it was read: TGTGCCAGCAGCTTGGACCGGGGGACG.

In the case of this clone: The CDR3 end lies 3 residues beyond the end of the read and is filled in from the germline J gene. V gene TRBV5-1 combines with J gene TRBJ2-3, with TRBD1 as a possible D gene (6 bases). This CDR3 region has 16 residues. V was shortened by 0 bases and J by 2 bases, with 13 bases between the two germline ends. Germline CDR1 SGHRS, CDR2 YFSETQ. The CDR3 DNA, read in part, is TGCGCCAGCAGCTTGGGGGGACACCCCAACACAGATACG. This codes for CASSLGGHPNTDT. The whole CDR3 sequence is CASSLGGHPNTDTQYF.

The sequenced part of the CDR3 DNA is TGCGCCAGCGGTAGGGAAGGGGACGAG. Translating it yields CASGREGDE. The complete CDR3 reads CASGREGDEQYF. The chain couples TRBV5-1 to TRBJ2-7; D possibly corresponds to TRBD1 (5 bases). The read stops 3 residues short of the end of the CDR3; the missing end is completed from the germline J gene. Trimming left V 7 bases short and J 5 bases short, with 13 bases between. This CDR3 is built from 12 residues. Looked up from germline, CDR1 is SGHRS and CDR2 is YFSETQ.

A word on this clone: The CDR3 is cut off 3 residues early in the read; its end comes from the germline J gene. The J gene is TRBJ2-1, the V gene TRBV5-5; 8 bases align to TRBD2. Trimming took 0 bases from V and 4 from J; bases not matched to a gene: 3. Per the germline V gene, CDR1 is SGHKS and CDR2 is YYEKEE (reference sequence). This CDR3 has 15 residues. The CDR3 loop reads CASSLDGTSYNEQFF. The DNA read from the CDR3 is TGTGCCAGCAGCTTGGACGGGACTAGTTACAATGAG.

In regard to this clone: With the read ending 3 residues before the CDR3 end, the germline J gene is used to fill in that end. The chain uses TRBV5-1 and TRBJ1-1; 9 nucleotides agree with TRBD1. This CDR3 has 13 amino acids. Unmatched junction bases numbered 4, after V lost 4 bases and J lost 6 bases. Germline V gives CDR1 SGHRS, CDR2 YFSETQ. CDR3 protein: CASSPRQGAEAFF. The sequenced part of the CDR3 DNA is TGCGCCAGCAGCCCTCGACAGGGGGCTGAA.

Turning to this clone: The CDR3 goes on 3 residues after the read ends, and that part is filled in from the germline J gene. The gene calls are TRBV20-1 and TRBJ2-7; 14 nucleotides match TRBD2. With V trimmed by 4 bases and J by 2 bases, 7 bases remained unmatched. The germline gives CDR1 DFQATT, CDR2 SNEGSKA (reference sequence). The CDR3 runs 16 residues. The CDR3: CSATGTSGRIPYEQYF. The part of the CDR3 DNA that was read is TGCAGTGCTACGGGGACTAGCGGGAGAATTCCCTACGAG.

A remark on this clone: The CDR3 end falls 3 residues outside the read, so it is completed with the germline J gene. The chain recombines TRBV20-1 with TRBJ2-3, with a weak D call TRBD1 (5 bases). The CDR3 extends over 15 amino acids. Germline V lookup: CDR1 DFQATT, CDR2 SNEGSKA (reference sequence). Trimming took off 7 bases at V and 6 bases at J, with 23 bases between the two ends. The sequenced CDR3 bases are TGCAGTGGTCAGGGCTCCTCGCAACACACGGATACG. Translated, it gives CSGQGSSQHTDT. The complete CDR3 reads CSGQGSSQHTDTQYF.

The sequenced part of the CDR3 DNA is TGCAGTGCTAACAGACTAGCGGGGGGCGGAGAGACC. Translated: CSANRLAGGGET. The whole CDR3 protein reads CSANRLAGGGETQYF. The chain carries TRBV20-1 and TRBJ2-5; 13 positions match TRBD2. Coverage ceases 3 residues before the CDR3 finishes, and the germline J gene fills in the end. The V segment lost 4 bases and the J segment 4 bases; nucleotides outside the gene matches: 6. Germline-derived CDR1 and CDR2 are DFQATT and SNEGSKA (reference sequence). This CDR3 has 15 amino acids.